Below, one T cell receptor beta chain is given with its context. The antigen is undetermined. Germline V gives CDR1 SNHLY, CDR2 FYNNEI. This CDR3 is built from 15 residues. V dropped 8 bases and J dropped 3 bases, with 19 bases sitting between them. The table came from immunoSEQ multiplex PCR; TCRdb's copy has only in-frame clones and leaves some out. The sample lists about 97,000 clones; approximately 75% were seen once. The sample comes from a study of radiotherapy plus CTLA-4 blockade in lung cancer. Study context: 18% of patients responded objectively, and roughly 30% achieved disease control.

Study-level points and caveats: In blood, tumor-derived TCR clones expanded after radiotherapy plus ipilimumab.

This TCR was sampled from a human donor with non-small cell lung cancer who had a partial response to radiotherapy plus ipilimumab. Some clones in this sample may be carry-over from other donors' samples. The V gene is TRBV2, the J gene TRBJ1-1, with D possibly matching TRBD1 (6 bases). The sample consisted of peripheral blood, taken from a patient treated with radiotherapy plus ipilimumab. The CDR3, as DNA: TGTGCCAGCTGTCTGGACAGTGGGAGGGACACTGAAGCTTTCTTT. Translation gives CASCLDSGRDTEAFF. The variable domain in full, completed from reference TRBV2 and TRBJ1-1, reads EPEVTQTPSHQVTQMGQEVILRCVPISNHLYFYWYRQILGQKVEFLVSFYNNEISEKSEIFDDQFSVERPDGSNFTLKIRSTKLEDSAMYFCASCLDSGRDTEAFFGQGTRLTVV.